The clone carrying this TCR beta chain has ten or more counts. The antigen is unknown. Using two-round multiplex PCR, the authors amplified TCR beta CDR3 from genomic DNA. First-round PCR amplification was performed with primers specific to each TRBV and TRBJ gene. TCRdb reanalysed the multiplex PCR reads using MiXCR and keeps one entry per CDR3 protein. The table shows approximately 30,000 distinct CDR3 sequences, with 32% occurring only once. Per the germline V gene, CDR1 is SGHTA and CDR2 is FQGTGA. The CDR3 is 14 residues long. V lost 4 bases and J lost 3; bases outside the gene matches: 4. This sample was included in a study of prognosis after radiotherapy for stage I lung cancer. Background on the study: With around 13 men and five to seven women, the cohort's median age was roughly 74 years, range about 50–95. Roughly 12 patients' tumors were adenocarcinoma, and roughly seven patients' tumors were squamous cell carcinoma.

Whole-study results and caveats: Tumor specificity of expanded TCR clones went undetermined. Divergent TRBV and TRBJ gene usage has reportedly been observed between patients with and without metastases.

The source is a donor of 50 years or more with non-small cell lung cancer. The input for sequencing was PBMCs, taken before or after stereotactic body radiation therapy (not recorded which). The chain is built from TRBV7-3 and TRBJ2-5; TRBD1 matches 8 bases. The CDR3 coding sequence is TGTGCCAGCAGCTCGGGACAGGATAAAGAGACCCAGTACTTC. Translating it yields CASSSGQDKETQYF.